These 17 T cell receptor beta chains were sequenced from one sample in a study of response to subunit inactivated influenza vaccine. One entry per CDR3 protein results from TCRdb running MiXCR on the RT-PCR reads. Found here are about 480,000 distinct CDR3 sequences, approximately 12% of them singletons; the top ten hold roughly 13%. The material was PBMCs from blood, obtained about 40 days after vaccination. These receptors came from a man in his fifties or sixties who received an inactivated influenza vaccine.

The chain is built from TRBV18 and TRBJ2-7; no firm D call. Between the trimmed V and J ends, which lost 0 bases and 4 bases, there was a span of 13 bases. Germline V gives CDR1 KGHSH, CDR2 LQKENI. The CDR3 is 15 amino acids. CDR3 protein: CASSPPGDPLYEQYF. CDR3 bases: TGTGCCAGCTCACCACCCGGTGACCCGCTTTACGAGCAGTACTTC.

The chain is built from TRBV6-2 or TRBV6-3 and TRBJ2-1, with D possibly TRBD1 on 5 matching bases. The CDR3 has 17 amino acids. With 3 bases removed from V and 1 base from J, the gap between germline ends came to 16 bases. Germline CDR1 reads MNHEY; CDR2 reads SVGEGT. CDR3 bases: TGTGCCAGCAGTTATCTAAGGGGTAGAATTTCCTACAATGAGCAGTTCTTC. The encoded protein is CASSYLRGRISYNEQFF.

This clonotype was counted a few times. V and J are TRBV12-3 or TRBV12-4 and TRBJ1-6, with D tentatively TRBD1 (5 bases). There are 14 residues in the CDR3. V dropped 6 bases and J dropped 5 bases, with 11 bases sitting between them. In nucleotides, the CDR3 is TGTGCCAGCAGCCCGGGGGGGAATAATTCACCCCTCCACTTT. Its protein is CASSPGGNNSPLHF.

This clonotype appeared a few times. The chain recombines TRBV12-3 or TRBV12-4 with TRBJ1-5; 7 bases match TRBD1. Trimming cost V 6 bases and J 7 bases; bases outside gene matches: 6. CDR3 length: 13 residues. For the CDR3, the DNA is TGTGCCAGCAGGGGGACAGCCACCCAGCCCCAGCATTTT. Protein product: CASRGTATQPQHF.

This clonotype was seen at least ten times. The chain carries TRBV20-1 and TRBJ2-1; weak D call: TRBD1 (5 bases). V was shortened by 4 bases and J by 0 bases, with 10 bases between the two germline ends. Looked up from germline, CDR1 is DFQATT and CDR2 is SNEGSKA (reference sequence). The CDR3 contains 14 residues. The CDR3 bases are TGCAGTGCTAAAAGACAGAGCTCCTACAATGAGCAGTTCTTC. Protein sequence: CSAKRQSSYNEQFF.

This chain links TRBV4-2 with TRBJ2-1; D unresolved. Trimming cost V 0 bases and J 0 bases, with 9 bases left between them. CDR3 length: 16 residues. The germline V gene has CDR1 LGHNA and CDR2 YNFKEQ. As DNA, the CDR3 is TGTGCCAGCAGCCAAGATTTCTTAGGCTCCTACAATGAGCAGTTCTTC. Its protein product is CASSQDFLGSYNEQFF.

This chain's CDR3 is CAWSAGGDYEQYF. The DNA of the CDR3 is TGTGCCTGGAGTGCCGGCGGGGACTACGAGCAGTACTTC. The chain links TRBV30 to TRBJ2-7, with D perhaps TRBD2 (6 bases). Germline assignment: CDR1 GTSNPN and CDR2 SVGIG (reference sequence). The CDR3 consists of 13 residues. Trimming stripped 1 base from V and 3 bases from J, with 10 bases between.

This clonotype was seen only a few times. The rearrangement joins TRBV20-1 to TRBJ2-1; D gene ambiguous. The length of the CDR3 is 15 residues. Trimming took off 6 bases at V and 0 bases at J, with 15 bases between the two ends. CDR1 and CDR2 from the germline V gene are DFQATT and SNEGSKA (reference sequence). CDR3 nucleotide sequence: TGCAGTGCCCCGGCGGACGGAATCTCCTACAATGAGCAGTTCTTC. Residues: CSAPADGISYNEQFF.

The table lists this clonotype with a few counts. The chain is built from TRBV10-3 and TRBJ2-3; 7 bases match TRBD1. In germline, CDR1 is ENHRY, CDR2 SYGVKD. The CDR3 is 16 residues long. V dropped 3 bases and J dropped 0; count of bases not matched to a gene: 6. The CDR3 is CAISEAGQASTDTQYF. As DNA, the CDR3 is TGTGCCATCAGTGAAGCCGGACAGGCTAGCACAGATACGCAGTATTTT.

The V and J genes are TRBV5-6 and TRBJ1-1; D remains unclear. Looked up from germline, CDR1 is SGHDT and CDR2 is YYEEEE. The CDR3 is 14 amino acids. V lost 3 bases to trimming and J lost 1 base, with 10 bases between them. Here the CDR3 reads CASSSERENTEAFF. As DNA, the CDR3 is TGTGCCAGCAGCTCCGAACGGGAGAACACTGAAGCTTTCTTT.

In this sample, this clonotype turned up a few times. The chain combines TRBV6-2 or TRBV6-3 with TRBJ1-5; D may be TRBD1 (6 bases). In germline, CDR1 is MNHEY, CDR2 SVGEGT. The CDR3 extends over 15 amino acids. Trimming cost V 5 bases and J 5 bases, with 16 bases left between them. CDR3 DNA sequence: TGTGCCAGCAGTCCTACAGGGAGGGGGTATCAGCCCCAGCATTTT. It is translated as CASSPTGRGYQPQHF.

The rearrangement uses TRBV4-1 and TRBJ2-2, with TRBD1 matching 8 bases. The CDR3 has 16 residues. Unmatched junction bases numbered 5, after V lost 4 bases and J lost 1 base. CDR1 is MGHRA and CDR2 is YSYEKL in the germline V gene. CDR3 DNA sequence: TGCGCCAGCAGCCCACAAGGACAGGGGAACACCGGGGAGCTGTTTTTT. It translates to CASSPQGQGNTGELFF.

This clonotype was counted ten times or more. The chain employs TRBV20-1 and TRBJ2-1; D not certain. V lost 2 bases and J 4 bases, leaving 12 bases between the germline ends. Germline V gene sequence: CDR1 DFQATT, CDR2 SNEGSKA (reference sequence). CDR3 length equals 14 residues. The CDR3 bases are TGCAGTGCTAGAAGCGATCAGTTATACAATGAGCAGTTCTTC. Translating it yields CSARSDQLYNEQFF.

The chain recombines TRBV28 with TRBJ1-2, with D perhaps TRBD1 (5 bases). CDR3 length: 14 residues. V lost 1 base and J 2 bases, leaving 8 bases between the germline ends. Germline V lookup: CDR1 MDHEN, CDR2 SYDVKM. This CDR3 reads CASSLYKGNYGYTF. The CDR3 coding sequence is TGTGCCAGCAGTTTATATAAGGGGAACTATGGCTACACCTTC.

This clonotype turned up a few times. The chain links TRBV12-3 or TRBV12-4 to TRBJ2-2, with TRBD2 as a possible D gene (5 bases). Between the trimmed V and J ends, which lost 6 bases and 4 bases, there was a span of 15 bases. This CDR3 region has 15 residues. DNA for the CDR3: TGTGCCAGCAGCCTTACTAGGTCCGGCACCGGGGAGCTGTTTTTT. Residues: CASSLTRSGTGELFF.

This chain uses TRBV5-1 with TRBJ2-2, with 13 nucleotides matching TRBD2. There are 18 residues in the CDR3. CDR1 SGHRS and CDR2 YFSETQ come from the germline V gene. The V segment lost 4 bases and the J segment 2 bases; nucleotides outside the gene matches: 8. For the CDR3, the DNA is TGCGCCAGCAGCCTCTGGACTAGCGGGAGAAGCAACACCGGGGAGCTGTTTTTT. Protein: CASSLWTSGRSNTGELFF.

The chain is built from TRBV7-8 and TRBJ2-7, with D possibly being TRBD2 (6 bases). CDR3 length equals 16 residues. Germline V lookup: CDR1 SGHVS, CDR2 FQNEAQ. V dropped 0 bases and J dropped 1 base, with 13 bases sitting between them. The CDR3 sequence: CASSLARGTGSYEQYF. CDR3 nucleotide sequence: TGTGCCAGCAGCTTAGCACGCGGGACGGGGTCCTACGAGCAGTACTTC.